The 16 T cell receptor beta chains presented below share a single source sample, sequenced in a study of cytomegalovirus exposure and HLA in healthy donors (TCRdb year 2017). To prepare the library, the immunoSEQ multiplex PCR assay was applied. For the multiplex PCR, a mixture combining 60 forward primers for TCR Vbeta segments and 13 reverse primers for TCR Jbeta segments was used. TCRdb re-hosts the immuneACCESS table, in-frame sequences only. Its copies lack some clones; in the studies checked, an unresolved V gene accounts for under half of them, and the cause for the rest is not known. For this sample there are some 170,000 clones; 75% to 90% appear just once. The top ten constitute about 4% of the sample. The sample taken for sequencing was PBMCs. The receptors were sampled from a man between 45 and 60 years old in good health and CMV-seropositive.

This clone occurred a few times. The rearrangement uses TRBV6-6 and TRBJ2-1; TRBD2 is a possible D gene (5 bases). The CDR3 is 15 amino acids. CDR1 and CDR2 from the germline V gene are MNHNY and SVGAGI (reference sequence). With 6 bases removed from V and 3 bases from J, the gap between germline ends came to 15 bases. CDR3 DNA: TGTGCCAGCAGGGGGAGTAGGCAGGTCTACAATGAGCAGTTCTTC. Protein sequence: CASRGSRQVYNEQFF.

The gene calls are TRBV7-3 and TRBJ2-7, with 8 nucleotides matching TRBD1. The CDR3 is 16 residues long. In germline, CDR1 is SGHTA, CDR2 FQGTGA. The junction had 11 bases not matched to a gene; V was cut back by 1 base and J by 6 bases. CDR3 in DNA: TGTGCCAGCAGCTTAAACGCGCAGGGGGCGGGCGGCGAGCAGTACTTC. Translation: CASSLNAQGAGGEQYF. The full variable domain, in which reference TRBV7-3 and TRBJ2-7 provide the parts outside the CDR3, is GAGVSQTPSNKVTEKGKYVELRCDPISGHTALYWYRQSLGQGPEFLIYFQGTGAADDSGLPNDRFFAVRPEGSVSTLKIQRTERGDSAVYLCASSLNAQGAGGEQYFGPGTRLTVT.

The J gene is TRBJ2-3, the V gene TRBV4-1; possibly TRBD2 for D (6 bases). In germline, CDR1 is MGHRA, CDR2 YSYEKL. The length of the CDR3 is 15 residues. V lost 1 base to trimming and J lost 0 bases, with 8 bases between them. In nucleotides, the CDR3 is TGCGCCAGCAGCCAAGGTAGCGGAAGCACAGATACGCAGTATTTT. Protein sequence: CASSQGSGSTDTQYF.

As concerns this clone: Mismatch with germline at one junction end may stem from a read error. This sample also contains other DNA sequences that code for the same CDR3. The rearrangement joins TRBV5-4 to TRBJ2-3, with 13 bases lining up with TRBD2. Per the germline V gene, CDR1 is SGHNT and CDR2 is YYREEE (reference sequence). The CDR3 has 18 residues. The DNA for the CDR3 is TGTGCCAGCAGCTTGGGGACTAGCGGGGGCCGTAGCACGGATACGCAGTATTTT. Protein sequence: CASSLGTSGGRSTDTQYF.

The rearrangement uses TRBV5-1 and TRBJ1-4, with D possibly TRBD1 on 6 matching bases. Looked up from germline, CDR1 is SGHRS and CDR2 is YFSETQ. V dropped 3 bases and J dropped 2 bases, with 14 bases sitting between them. This CDR3 has 16 amino acids. The CDR3 here is CASSSNTGRTNEKLFF. The DNA of the CDR3 is TGCGCCAGCAGCTCGAACACAGGGCGTACTAATGAAAAACTGTTTTTT.

This rearrangement joins TRBV9 to TRBJ2-7; D is perhaps TRBD2 (7 bases). Germline V gene sequence: CDR1 SGDLS, CDR2 YYNGEE. The CDR3 spans 15 residues. V was trimmed by 0 bases and J by 1 base, leaving 11 bases between them. CDR3 DNA: TGTGCCAGCAGCGTAGCGGCGGGGGCTTCCTACGAGCAGTACTTC. Its translation: CASSVAAGASYEQYF. The whole variable domain, remainder taken from reference TRBV9 and TRBJ2-7, is DSGVTQTPKHLITATGQRVTLRCSPRSGDLSVYWYQQSLDQGLQFLIQYYNGEERAKGNILERFSAQQFPDLHSELNLSSLELGDSALYFCASSVAAGASYEQYFGPGTRLTVT.

The V gene is TRBV7-9, the J gene TRBJ2-3; TRBD1 aligns across 9 bases. Per the germline V gene, CDR1 is SEHNR and CDR2 is FQNEAQ (reference sequence). The CDR3 has 15 residues. The J segment lost 4 bases and the V segment lost 5 bases, leaving 7 bases of the junction unmatched. The chain's CDR3 is CASSPRDRVADTQYF. The CDR3 region has the DNA TGTGCCAGCAGCCCCCGGGACAGGGTGGCAGATACGCAGTATTTT.

The rearrangement links TRBV28 to TRBJ2-5; 10 nucleotides align to TRBD1. V was pared by 4 bases and J by 4 bases, with 3 bases of the junction left unmatched. Per the germline V gene, CDR1 is MDHEN and CDR2 is SYDVKM. This CDR3 spans 14 amino acids. CDR3 sequence reads: CASSSGQGIETQYF. Written as DNA, the CDR3 is TGTGCCAGCAGTTCGGGACAGGGGATAGAGACCCAGTACTTC.

This chain uses TRBV6-5 with TRBJ1-5; TRBD1 matches at 7 bases. With 6 bases clipped from V and 0 bases from J, the junction kept 5 bases outside the gene matches. Germline V gives CDR1 MNHEY, CDR2 SVGAGI. This CDR3 comprises 15 residues. Here the CDR3 DNA reads TGTGCCAGCAGCCAGACAGGGTATAGCAATCAGCCCCAGCATTTT. It translates to CASSQTGYSNQPQHF.

V and J are TRBV5-5 and TRBJ2-6, with D possibly TRBD1 on 6 matching bases. The CDR3 extends over 15 amino acids. The germline gives CDR1 SGHKS, CDR2 YYEKEE (reference sequence). The V and J ends lost 4 bases and 0 bases respectively, with 8 bases between them. CDR3 sequence reads: CASSPTGSGANVLTF. The DNA for the CDR3 is TGTGCCAGCAGCCCGACAGGCTCTGGGGCCAACGTCCTGACTTTC. Full variable domain (missing parts from reference TRBV5-5 and TRBJ2-6): DAGVTQSPTHLIKTRGQQVTLRCSPISGHKSVSWYQQVLGQGPQFIFQYYEKEERGRGNFPDRFSARQFPNYSSELNVNALLLGDSALYLCASSPTGSGANVLTFGAGSRLTVL.

This rearrangement joins TRBV4-3 to TRBJ2-1; 7 bases match TRBD2. Germline V CDR1 and CDR2: LGHNA, YSLEER. V shed 6 bases and J 4 bases; nucleotides not matched to a gene: 12. The CDR3 has 16 residues. The CDR3 DNA reads TGCGCCAGCAGTCTTGCGGGGAGGGGTGGGTACAATGAGCAGTTCTTC. Encoded protein: CASSLAGRGGYNEQFF.

The genes are TRBV28 and TRBJ2-7; 7 bases map to TRBD1. Unmatched junction bases numbered 3, after V lost 10 bases and J lost 0 bases. In germline, CDR1 is MDHEN, CDR2 SYDVKM. The CDR3 spans 12 residues. Here the CDR3 reads CAIGQDSYEQYF. In nucleotides, the CDR3 is TGTGCCATCGGACAGGACTCCTACGAGCAGTACTTC.

The chain couples TRBV5-6 to TRBJ1-1; possibly TRBD1 for D (5 bases). Germline CDR1 and CDR2: SGHDT and YYEEEE. The V gene lost 9 bases and the J gene lost 1 base, with 19 bases spanning the gap. The CDR3 has 15 residues. The CDR3 DNA is TGTGCCACAACCCGCCCGGGGGTACCGAACACTGAAGCTTTCTTT. It specifies CATTRPGVPNTEAFF.

The CDR3 DNA follows: TGCGCCAGCAGGACGGGACTAGCCACCACAGATACGCAGTATTTT. It specifies CASRTGLATTDTQYF. The chain is built from TRBV5-1 and TRBJ2-3, with 9 bases that match TRBD2. This CDR3 has 15 residues. The germline CDR1 and CDR2 sequences are SGHRS and YFSETQ. The ends lost 5 bases at V and 2 bases at J; junction bases unmatched: 6.

The V call is TRBV11-2, the J call TRBJ1-4; 7 bases align to TRBD1. There are 16 residues in the CDR3. Trimming cost V 3 bases and J 3 bases; bases outside gene matches: 7. Germline V lookup: CDR1 SGHAT, CDR2 FQNNGV. Written as DNA, the CDR3 is TGTGCCAGCAGCTTGGGGGGCGGGACAGCTAATGAAAAACTGTTTTTT. This codes for CASSLGGGTANEKLFF.

The rearrangement uses TRBV5-6 and TRBJ2-1; 8 bases match TRBD2. The J segment lost 8 bases and the V segment lost 4 bases, leaving 8 bases of the junction unmatched. The V gene's germline CDR1 is SGHDT and CDR2 YYEEEE. The CDR3 is 14 residues long. CDR3 bases: TGTGCCAGCAGCGATACGGGGGGGCTGGATGAGCAGTTCTTC. Translation gives CASSDTGGLDEQFF.